This entry features one T cell receptor (beta chain) sequence. This record comes from a study of blood T cell repertoires in COVID-19. Across the whole study: Sites across the United States, Italy and Spain contributed samples from acute and convalescent COVID-19. The analysed material was cDNA or gDNA that came from T cells, B-cell-depleted T cells, or PBMCs.

Original processing notes: Estimated nucleated cell counts came from reference gene primer amplification. Generated by immunoSEQ multiplex PCR, the TCRdb table keeps only in-frame clones and is missing some. D and trimming come from the DNA, and the V and J calls and clone size come from that table. The sample lists more than 400,000 clones; approximately 85% were seen once. The V end lost 5 bases, the J end lost 6 bases, and 20 bases lay between the germline ends. This CDR3 has 15 residues. Germline V gene data show CDR1 as MNHEY and CDR2 as SVGAGI. The sample was peripheral blood. The V gene is TRBV6-5, the J gene TRBJ2-7; a possible D gene is TRBD1 (6 bases). The clonotype originates from a human donor in a cohort sampled during active COVID-19. The chain's CDR3 is CASSRGITGLGEQYF. The CDR3 DNA reads TGTGCCAGCAGTAGGGGGATAACAGGGCTCGGCGAGCAGTACTTC.